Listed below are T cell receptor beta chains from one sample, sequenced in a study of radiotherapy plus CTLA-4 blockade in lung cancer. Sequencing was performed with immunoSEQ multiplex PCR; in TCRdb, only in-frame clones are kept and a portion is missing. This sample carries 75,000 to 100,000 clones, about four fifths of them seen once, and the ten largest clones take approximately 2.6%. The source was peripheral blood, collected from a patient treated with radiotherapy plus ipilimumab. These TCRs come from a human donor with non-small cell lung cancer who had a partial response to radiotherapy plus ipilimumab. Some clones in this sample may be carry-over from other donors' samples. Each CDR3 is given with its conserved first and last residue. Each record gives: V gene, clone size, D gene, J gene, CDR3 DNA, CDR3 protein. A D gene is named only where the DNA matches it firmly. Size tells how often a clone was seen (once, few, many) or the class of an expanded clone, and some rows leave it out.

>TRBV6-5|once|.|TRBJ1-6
TGTGCCAGCAGTGTTGACAGCTATAATTCACCCCTCCACTTT
CASSVDSYNSPLHF
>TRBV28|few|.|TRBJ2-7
TGTGCCAGCAGTTTAACTTACGAGCAGTACTTC
CASSLTYEQYF
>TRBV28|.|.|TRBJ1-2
TGTGCCAGCGGGCCCGGGGGGGCTATAGGCTACACCTTC
CASGPGGAIGYTF
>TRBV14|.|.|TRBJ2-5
TGTGCCAGCAGCCAAGAGGTCCAGGGCCCAGAGACCCAGTACTTC
CASSQEVQGPETQYF
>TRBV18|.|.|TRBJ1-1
TGTGCCAGCTCACCACTGACGGGAATTGACACTGAAGCTTTCTTT
CASSPLTGIDTEAFF
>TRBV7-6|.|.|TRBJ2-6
TGTGCCAGCAGCTTTCTTTCTGGGGCCAACGTCCTGACTTTC
CASSFLSGANVLTF
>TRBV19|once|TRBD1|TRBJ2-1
TGTGCCAGTAGTATAGAGAGGACAGGGGTTCGGCAGTTCTTC
CASSIERTGVRQFF
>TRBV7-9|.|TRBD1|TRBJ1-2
TGTGCCAGCAGCTTAGTTCCGGGACAGGGGGCTGACTATGGCTACACCTTC
CASSLVPGQGADYGYTF
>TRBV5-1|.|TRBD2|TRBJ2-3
TGCGCCAGCAGCACAGGACTAGCGGGAATTTCAGATACGCAGTATTTT
CASSTGLAGISDTQYF
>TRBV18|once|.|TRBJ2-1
TGTGCCAGCTCACCGGAGGGGACCTGGGACAATGAGCAGTTCTTC
CASSPEGTWDNEQFF
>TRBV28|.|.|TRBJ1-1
TGTGCCAGCAGATGGACTGGCGGGGGCACTGAAGCTTTCTTT
CASRWTGGGTEAFF
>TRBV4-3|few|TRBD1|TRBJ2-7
TGCGCCAGCAGCCAACGACAGGGGGCCTACGAGCAGTACTTC
CASSQRQGAYEQYF
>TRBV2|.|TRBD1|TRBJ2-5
TGTGCCAGCAGTGCCCGGACAGGGGGCGGAGAGACCCAGTACTTC
CASSARTGGGETQYF
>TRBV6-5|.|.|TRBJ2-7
TGTGCCAGTGGGGGCGGGAGTCGAACACACGAGCAGTACTTC
CASGGGSRTHEQYF
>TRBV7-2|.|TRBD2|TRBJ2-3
TGTGCCAGCAGAACGACTAGCGGGGGAGATACGCAGTATTTT
CASRTTSGGDTQYF
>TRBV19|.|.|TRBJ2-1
TGTGCCAGTAGTATAGATCGGGCAGGGGTAAATGAGCAGTTCTTC
CASSIDRAGVNEQFF
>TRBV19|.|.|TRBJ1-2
TGTGCCAGTAGTCGTATCAACTATGGCTACACCTTC
CASSRINYGYTF
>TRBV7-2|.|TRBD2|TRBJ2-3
TGTGCCAGCAGCCCCTTGACTAGCGGGGGTCCAGATACGCAGTATTTT
CASSPLTSGGPDTQYF
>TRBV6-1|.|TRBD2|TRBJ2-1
TGTGCCAGCGGGAGGGGTAACGACAATGAGCAGTTCTTC
CASGRGNDNEQFF